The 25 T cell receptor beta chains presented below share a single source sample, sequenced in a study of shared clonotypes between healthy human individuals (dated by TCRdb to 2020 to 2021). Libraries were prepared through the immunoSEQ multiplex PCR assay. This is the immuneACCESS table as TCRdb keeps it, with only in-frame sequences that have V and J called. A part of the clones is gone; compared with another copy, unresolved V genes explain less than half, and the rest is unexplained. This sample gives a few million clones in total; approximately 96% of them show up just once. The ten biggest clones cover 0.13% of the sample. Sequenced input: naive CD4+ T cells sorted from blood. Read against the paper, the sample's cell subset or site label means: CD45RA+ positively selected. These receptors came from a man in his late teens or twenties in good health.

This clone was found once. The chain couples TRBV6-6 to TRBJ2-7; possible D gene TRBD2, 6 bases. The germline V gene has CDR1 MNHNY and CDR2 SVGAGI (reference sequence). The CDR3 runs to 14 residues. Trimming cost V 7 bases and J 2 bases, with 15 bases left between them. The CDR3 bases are TGTGCCAGCACCCCCGGGGGATCGACCTACGAGCAGTACTTC. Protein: CASTPGGSTYEQYF.

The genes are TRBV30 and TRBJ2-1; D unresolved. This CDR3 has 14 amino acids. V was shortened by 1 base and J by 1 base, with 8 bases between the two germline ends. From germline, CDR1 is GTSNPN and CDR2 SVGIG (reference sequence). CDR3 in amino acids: CAWSDSRSYNEQFF. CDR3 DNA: TGTGCCTGGAGTGACTCTCGATCCTACAATGAGCAGTTCTTC.

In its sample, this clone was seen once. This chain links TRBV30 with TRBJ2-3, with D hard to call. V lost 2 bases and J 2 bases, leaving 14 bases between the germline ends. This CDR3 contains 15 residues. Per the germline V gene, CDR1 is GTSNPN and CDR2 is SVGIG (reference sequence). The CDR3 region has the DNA TGTGCCTGGAGTTCGGTGGGTTCAATCACAGATACGCAGTATTTT. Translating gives CAWSSVGSITDTQYF.

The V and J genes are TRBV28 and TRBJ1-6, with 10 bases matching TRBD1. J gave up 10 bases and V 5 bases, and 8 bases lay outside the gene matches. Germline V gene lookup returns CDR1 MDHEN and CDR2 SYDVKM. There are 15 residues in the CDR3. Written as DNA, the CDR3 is TGTGCCAGCAGTCCCGGGACAGGGGCAGGATCACCCCTCCACTTT. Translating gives CASSPGTGAGSPLHF.

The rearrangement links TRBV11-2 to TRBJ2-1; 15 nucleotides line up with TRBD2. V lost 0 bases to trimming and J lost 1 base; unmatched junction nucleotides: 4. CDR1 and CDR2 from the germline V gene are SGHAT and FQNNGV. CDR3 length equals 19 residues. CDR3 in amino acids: CASSLDGTSGRWSYNEQFF. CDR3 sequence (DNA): TGTGCCAGCAGCTTAGATGGGACTAGCGGGAGGTGGTCCTACAATGAGCAGTTCTTC.

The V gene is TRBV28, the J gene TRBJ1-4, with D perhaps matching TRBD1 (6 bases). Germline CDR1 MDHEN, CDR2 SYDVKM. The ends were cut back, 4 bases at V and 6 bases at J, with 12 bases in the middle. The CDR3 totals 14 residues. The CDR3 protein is CASSSPWTDEKLFF. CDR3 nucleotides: TGTGCCAGCAGTTCCCCCTGGACAGATGAAAAACTGTTTTTT.

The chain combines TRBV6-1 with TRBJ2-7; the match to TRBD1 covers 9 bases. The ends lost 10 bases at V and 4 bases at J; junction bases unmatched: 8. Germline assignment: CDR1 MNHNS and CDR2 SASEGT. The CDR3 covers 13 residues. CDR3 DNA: TGTGCCATCCGGGACAGGGAGTTGTACGAGCAGTACTTC. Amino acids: CAIRDRELYEQYF.

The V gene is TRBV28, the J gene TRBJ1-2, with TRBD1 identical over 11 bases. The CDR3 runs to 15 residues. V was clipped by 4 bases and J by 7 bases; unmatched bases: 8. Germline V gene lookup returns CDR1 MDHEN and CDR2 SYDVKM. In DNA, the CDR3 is TGTGCCAGCAGTTCATCCGGGACAGGGGGAACTGGCTACACCTTC. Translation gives CASSSSGTGGTGYTF.

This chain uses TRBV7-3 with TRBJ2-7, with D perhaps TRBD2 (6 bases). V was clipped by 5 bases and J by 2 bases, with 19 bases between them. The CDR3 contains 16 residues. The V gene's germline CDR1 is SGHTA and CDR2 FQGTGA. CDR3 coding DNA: TGTGCCAGCAGCCCCGCATCTGGGACTGTAGCCTACGAGCAGTACTTC. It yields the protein CASSPASGTVAYEQYF.

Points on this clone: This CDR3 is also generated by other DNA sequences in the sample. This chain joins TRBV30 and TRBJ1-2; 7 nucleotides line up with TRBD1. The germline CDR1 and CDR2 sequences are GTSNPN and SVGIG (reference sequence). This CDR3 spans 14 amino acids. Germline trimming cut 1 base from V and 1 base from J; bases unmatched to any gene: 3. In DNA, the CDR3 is TGTGCCTGGAGTGGGACAGGCCTTAACTATGGCTACACCTTC. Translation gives CAWSGTGLNYGYTF.

The CDR3 region has the DNA TGCGCCAGCAGTGTAAGCGGGAGTTTGTCAGATACGCAGTATTTT. Amino acid sequence: CASSVSGSLSDTQYF. The chain uses TRBV10-1 and TRBJ2-3; 8 nucleotides line up with TRBD2. Trimming cost V 4 bases and J 4 bases; bases outside gene matches: 7. The CDR3 is 15 amino acids. Germline assignment: CDR1 WNHNN and CDR2 SYGVQD (reference sequence).

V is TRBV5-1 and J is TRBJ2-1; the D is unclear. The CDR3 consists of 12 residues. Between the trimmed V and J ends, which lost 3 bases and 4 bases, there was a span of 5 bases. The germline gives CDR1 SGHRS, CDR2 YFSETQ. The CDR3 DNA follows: TGCGCCAGCAGCTGGGAATACAATGAGCAGTTCTTC. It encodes CASSWEYNEQFF.

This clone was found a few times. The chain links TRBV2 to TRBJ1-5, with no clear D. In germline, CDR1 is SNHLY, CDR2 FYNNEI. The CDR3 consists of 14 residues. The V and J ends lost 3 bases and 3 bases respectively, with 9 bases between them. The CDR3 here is CASSDKFLNQPQHF. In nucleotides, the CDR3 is TGTGCCAGCAGTGACAAATTTCTCAATCAGCCCCAGCATTTT.

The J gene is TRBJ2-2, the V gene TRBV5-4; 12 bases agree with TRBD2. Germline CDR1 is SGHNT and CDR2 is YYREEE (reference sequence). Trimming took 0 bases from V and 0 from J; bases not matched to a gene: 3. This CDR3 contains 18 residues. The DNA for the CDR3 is TGTGCCAGCAGCTTGGGGACTAGCGGGAAATCGAACACCGGGGAGCTGTTTTTT. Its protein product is CASSLGTSGKSNTGELFF.

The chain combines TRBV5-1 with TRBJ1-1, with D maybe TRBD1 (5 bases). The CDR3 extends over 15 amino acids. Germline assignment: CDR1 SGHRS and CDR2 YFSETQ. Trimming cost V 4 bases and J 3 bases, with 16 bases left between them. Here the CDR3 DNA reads TGCGCCAGCAGCCCCCGGGGGAGGTGGGACACTGAAGCTTTCTTT. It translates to CASSPRGRWDTEAFF.

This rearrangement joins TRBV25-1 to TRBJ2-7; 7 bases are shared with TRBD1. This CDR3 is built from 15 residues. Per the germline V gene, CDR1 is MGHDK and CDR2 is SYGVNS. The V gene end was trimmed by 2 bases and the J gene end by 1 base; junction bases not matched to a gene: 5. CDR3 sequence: CASSERSGGSYEQYF. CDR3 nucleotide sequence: TGTGCCAGCAGTGAACGGTCAGGGGGTTCCTACGAGCAGTACTTC.

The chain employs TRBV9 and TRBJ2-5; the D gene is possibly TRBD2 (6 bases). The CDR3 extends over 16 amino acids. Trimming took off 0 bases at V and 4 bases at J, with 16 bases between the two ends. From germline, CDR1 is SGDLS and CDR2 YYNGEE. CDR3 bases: TGTGCCAGCAGCGTAGACGGGAGCGGATCGGGAGAGACCCAGTACTTC. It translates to CASSVDGSGSGETQYF.

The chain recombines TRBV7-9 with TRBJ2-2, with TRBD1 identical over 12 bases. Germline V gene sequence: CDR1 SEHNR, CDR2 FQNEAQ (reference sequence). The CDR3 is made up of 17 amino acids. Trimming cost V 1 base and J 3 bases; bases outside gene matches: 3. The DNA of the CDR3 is TGTGCCAGCAGCTTAGGCCGGGACAGGGGGCACACCGGGGAGCTGTTTTTT. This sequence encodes CASSLGRDRGHTGELFF.

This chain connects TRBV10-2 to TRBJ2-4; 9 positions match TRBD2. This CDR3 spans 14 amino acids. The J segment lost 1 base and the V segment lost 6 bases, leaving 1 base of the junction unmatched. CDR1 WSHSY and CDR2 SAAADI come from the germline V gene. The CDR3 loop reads CASRREGAKNIQYF. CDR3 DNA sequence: TGCGCCAGCAGGCGGGAGGGGGCCAAAAACATTCAGTACTTC.

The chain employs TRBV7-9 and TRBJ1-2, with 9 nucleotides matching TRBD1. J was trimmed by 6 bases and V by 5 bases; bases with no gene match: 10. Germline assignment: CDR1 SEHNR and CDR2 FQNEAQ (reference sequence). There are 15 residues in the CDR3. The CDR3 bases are TGTGCCAGCAGCACCGGACAGGGGTGGGAGGATGGCTACACCTTC. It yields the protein CASSTGQGWEDGYTF.

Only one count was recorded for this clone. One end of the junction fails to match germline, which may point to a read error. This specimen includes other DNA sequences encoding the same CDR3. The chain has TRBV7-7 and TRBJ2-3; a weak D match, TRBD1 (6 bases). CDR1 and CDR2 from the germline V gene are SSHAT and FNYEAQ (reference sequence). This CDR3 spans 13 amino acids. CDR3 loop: CASSLDRTDTQYF. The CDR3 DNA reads TGTGCTAGCAGCTTGGACAGAACAGATACGCAGTATTTT. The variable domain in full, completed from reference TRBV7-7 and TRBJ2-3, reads GAGVSQSPRYKVTKRGQDVTLRCDPISSHATLYWYQQALGQGPEFLTYFNYEAQPDKSGLPSDRFSAERPEGSISTLTIQRTEQRDSAMYRCASSLDRTDTQYFGPGTRLTVL.

CDR3 in amino acids: CASSQGDTRRTQYF. As DNA, the CDR3 is TGCGCCAGCAGCCAAGGGGACACCCGTCGGACCCAGTACTTC. This chain links TRBV4-1 with TRBJ2-5; perhaps TRBD1 as D (6 bases). CDR3 size: 14 residues. Germline V lookup: CDR1 MGHRA, CDR2 YSYEKL. The V end lost 1 base, the J end lost 7 bases, and 13 bases lay between the germline ends.

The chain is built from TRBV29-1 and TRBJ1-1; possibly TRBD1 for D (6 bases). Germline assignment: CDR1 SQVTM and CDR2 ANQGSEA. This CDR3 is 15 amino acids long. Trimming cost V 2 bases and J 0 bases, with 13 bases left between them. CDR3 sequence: CSVERDIFMNTEAFF. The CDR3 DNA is TGCAGCGTTGAAAGGGACATCTTCATGAACACTGAAGCTTTCTTT.

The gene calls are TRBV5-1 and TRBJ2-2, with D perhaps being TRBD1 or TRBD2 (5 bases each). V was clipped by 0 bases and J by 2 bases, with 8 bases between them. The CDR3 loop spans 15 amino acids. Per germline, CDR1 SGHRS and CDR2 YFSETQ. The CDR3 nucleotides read TGCGCCAGCAGCTTGGTCAGGGACAACACCGGGGAGCTGTTTTTT. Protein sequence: CASSLVRDNTGELFF. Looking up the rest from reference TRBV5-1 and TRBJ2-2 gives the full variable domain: KAGVTQTPRYLIKTRGQQVTLSCSPISGHRSVSWYQQTPGQGLQFLFEYFSETQRNKGNFPGRFSGRQFSNSRSEMNVSTLELGDSALYLCASSLVRDNTGELFFGEGSRLTVL.

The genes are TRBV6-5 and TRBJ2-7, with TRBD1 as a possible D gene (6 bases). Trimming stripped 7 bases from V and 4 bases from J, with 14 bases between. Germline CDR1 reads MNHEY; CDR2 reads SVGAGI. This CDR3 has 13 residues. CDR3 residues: CASKRGSLYEQYF. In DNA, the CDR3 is TGTGCCAGCAAGAGGGGGAGTTTGTACGAGCAGTACTTC.